This TCR beta chain was captured by sequencing in a study of cytomegalovirus exposure and HLA in healthy donors. Looking at the study overall: From HLA-typed donors, an early data release held 70 million to 95 million unique TCRs.

The CDR3 sequence is 14 residues long. Trimming stripped 6 bases from V and 3 bases from J, with 14 bases between. Germline loops: CDR1 MNHNY, CDR2 SVGAGI (reference sequence). General study results and limits: TCR beta V segments were, for the most part, productive about 87% or about 30% of the time in an earlier analysis. Among TCR beta chains of equal frequency, HLA-associated ones were more clonally expanded in a later analysis.

PCR used 60 Vbeta primers and 13 Jbeta primers. Profiled with immunoSEQ multiplex PCR; TCRdb holds only in-frame clones, not every one. The table includes 100,000 to 150,000 clones, approximately 80% detected once. This clone appeared a few times. Its target is not known. The J gene is TRBJ1-2, the V gene TRBV6-6; D uncertain. This clonotype was obtained from a woman aged 55-69 years in good health and CMV-seronegative. Sequencing was performed on PBMCs. CDR3 sequence reads: CASSLHSGDYGYTF. The CDR3 DNA is TGTGCCAGCAGCCTACACTCGGGAGACTATGGCTACACCTTC.